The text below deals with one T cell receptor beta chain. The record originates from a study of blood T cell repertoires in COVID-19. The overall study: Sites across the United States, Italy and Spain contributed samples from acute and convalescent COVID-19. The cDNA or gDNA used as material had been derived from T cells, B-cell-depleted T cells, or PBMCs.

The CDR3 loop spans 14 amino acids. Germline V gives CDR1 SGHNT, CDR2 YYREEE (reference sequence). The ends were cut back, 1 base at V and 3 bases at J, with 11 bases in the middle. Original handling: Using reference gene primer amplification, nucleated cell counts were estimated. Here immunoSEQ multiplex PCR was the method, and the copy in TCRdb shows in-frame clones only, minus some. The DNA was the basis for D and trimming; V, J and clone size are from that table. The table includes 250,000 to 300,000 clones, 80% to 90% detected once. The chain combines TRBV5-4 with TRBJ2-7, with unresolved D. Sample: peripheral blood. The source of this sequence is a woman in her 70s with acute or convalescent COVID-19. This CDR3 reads CASSLSGTIYEQYF. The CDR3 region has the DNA TGTGCCAGCAGCTTGTCAGGTACCATCTACGAGCAGTACTTC.